Listed below are T cell receptor beta chains from one sample, sequenced in a study of cytomegalovirus exposure and HLA in healthy donors. Sequencing used immunoSEQ multiplex PCR; TCRdb keeps in-frame clones, though not all of them. The data contain around 190,000 clones, more than 85% of them singletons. The sequenced sample was PBMCs. These receptors were collected from a woman aged 18 to 35 in good health and CMV-seronegative. Both conserved end residues are part of each CDR3. D genes are given only for firm matches. The size field is filled for only some rows; it gives once, few, many or a size class.

v_gene	abundance	j_gene	d_gene	CDR3aa	CDR3nt
TRBV28	.	TRBJ1-4	.	CASSFWSGGTNEKLFF	TGTGCCAGCAGTTTTTGGTCGGGTGGAACTAATGAAAAACTGTTTTTT
TRBV2	.	TRBJ1-5	.	CASARDSNQPQHF	TGTGCCAGTGCCCGGGACTCAAATCAGCCCCAGCATTTT
TRBV6-5	.	TRBJ2-5	TRBD2	CASAREETQYF	TGTGCCAGCGCGCGGGAGGAGACCCAGTACTTC
TRBV7-9	.	TRBJ1-4	.	CASSFQGSGLNEKLFF	TGTGCCAGCAGCTTCCAGGGGTCCGGGCTTAATGAAAAACTGTTTTTT
TRBV30	.	TRBJ1-2	TRBD1	CAWARQGGGYTF	TGTGCCTGGGCCAGACAGGGCGGTGGCTACACCTTC
TRBV19	.	TRBJ2-5	TRBD2	CASSQTTSGLETQYF	TGTGCCAGTAGTCAGACGACTAGCGGGTTAGAGACCCAGTACTTC
TRBV5-4	few	TRBJ1-1	.	CASSSPRSEAFF	TGTGCCAGCAGCTCCCCGCGGAGTGAAGCTTTCTTT
TRBV4-1	.	TRBJ2-5	.	CASSHPEETQYF	TGCGCCAGCAGCCACCCCGAAGAGACCCAGTACTTC
TRBV29-1	.	TRBJ2-7	TRBD2	CSVARDYPYEQYF	TGCAGCGTCGCACGGGACTACCCCTACGAGCAGTACTTC
TRBV9	.	TRBJ2-1	TRBD2	CASSLGASGYNEQFF	TGTGCCAGCAGCCTTGGGGCTAGCGGTTACAATGAGCAGTTCTTC
TRBV19	.	TRBJ1-2	.	CASESEDVNYGYTF	TGTGCTTCGGAATCGGAGGACGTTAACTATGGCTACACCTTC
TRBV5-6	.	TRBJ1-5	.	CASSFASGPQHF	TGTGCCAGCAGCTTCGCGTCGGGGCCCCAGCATTTT
TRBV28	.	TRBJ1-1	TRBD1	CASSFTGENTEAFF	TGTGCCAGCAGTTTCACAGGGGAGAACACTGAAGCTTTCTTT
TRBV18	.	TRBJ2-5	.	CASSPPGEETQYF	TGTGCCAGCTCACCACCCGGAGAAGAGACCCAGTACTTC
TRBV5-1	.	TRBJ2-6	.	CASSLTGDSGANVLTF	TGCGCCAGCAGCTTGACTGGAGACTCTGGGGCCAACGTCCTGACTTTC
TRBV5-4	once	TRBJ2-7	TRBD1	CASSRGQVTYEQYF	TGTGCCAGCAGCCGCGGACAGGTAACCTACGAGCAGTACTTC
TRBV5-1	once	TRBJ2-3	.	CASSFRISGNTDTQYF	TGCGCCAGCAGCTTTCGTATTTCAGGGAACACAGATACGCAGTATTTT
TRBV7-9	.	TRBJ2-3	TRBD2	CASSLGTSGFTDTQYF	TGTGCCAGCAGCTTAGGGACTAGCGGTTTCACAGATACGCAGTATTTT
TRBV2	.	TRBJ1-4	TRBD1	CASGGTGTEKLFF	TGTGCCAGCGGGGGGACAGGGACAGAAAAACTGTTTTTT
TRBV2	.	TRBJ2-7	.	CASSVTGLGEQYF	TGTGCCAGCAGCGTAACAGGGCTCGGCGAGCAGTACTTC
TRBV11-3	.	TRBJ1-1	.	CASSSLGWQGTEAFF	TGTGCCAGCAGCTCCCTCGGTTGGCAGGGAACTGAAGCTTTCTTT
TRBV10-3	.	TRBJ1-2	.	CAIHQEPRGYGYTF	TGTGCCATCCACCAAGAGCCCAGGGGCTATGGCTACACCTTC
TRBV6-5	.	TRBJ1-2	TRBD1	CASSRDRDDYGYTF	TGTGCCAGCAGTCGGGACAGGGACGACTATGGCTACACCTTC
TRBV6-1	.	TRBJ2-7	TRBD2	CASSERGGRLSYEQYF	TGTGCCAGCAGTGAAAGGGGCGGGAGGCTCTCCTACGAGCAGTACTTC
TRBV10-3	.	TRBJ2-1	TRBD2	CAISGRSGGDDSYNEQFF	TGTGCCATCAGTGGTCGGAGCGGGGGGGACGACTCCTACAATGAGCAGTTCTTC
TRBV4-2	.	TRBJ2-7	TRBD2	CASSQTREVPLFHAYEQYF	TGTGCCAGCAGCCAAACCCGGGAGGTACCCCTCTTCCATGCTTACGAGCAGTACTTC
TRBV5-1	.	TRBJ2-7	.	CASSTSGSGYEQYF	TGCGCCAGCAGCACCTCGGGGAGCGGCTACGAGCAGTACTTC
TRBV4-1	few	TRBJ1-4	.	CASSQGVAVGREKLFF	TGCGCCAGCAGCCAGGGGGTGGCAGTTGGGAGGGAAAAACTGTTTTTT
TRBV6-5	.	TRBJ1-1	.	CASSYFEGSRTEAFF	TGTGCCAGCAGTTACTTCGAGGGCAGTAGAACTGAAGCTTTCTTT
TRBV29-1	.	TRBJ1-2	.	CSVKGGVGYTF	TGCAGCGTTAAGGGAGGAGTTGGCTACACCTTC
TRBV10-2	.	TRBJ2-7	TRBD2	CASSSSGSHEQYF	TGCGCCAGCAGTTCTAGCGGGAGCCACGAGCAGTACTTC
TRBV27	.	TRBJ2-7	TRBD2	CASSSWTSGRGEQYF	TGTGCCAGCAGTTCCTGGACTAGCGGGAGGGGAGAGCAGTACTTC
TRBV6-5	.	TRBJ2-3	TRBD2	CASRAGGALADTQYF	TGTGCCAGCAGAGCGGGAGGGGCTTTGGCAGATACGCAGTATTTT
TRBV7-6	.	TRBJ2-1	.	CASSLTLPPGASVGNEQFF	TGTGCCAGCAGTCTAACACTCCCGCCAGGGGCCTCTGTTGGCAATGAGCAGTTCTTC
TRBV29-1	.	TRBJ2-5	.	CSVGVAQYF	TGCAGCGTTGGAGTGGCCCAGTACTTC
TRBV19	once	TRBJ1-6	.	CASSISRTVGNSPLHF	TGTGCCAGTAGTATATCCCGGACAGTAGGTAATTCACCCCTCCACTTT
TRBV28	once	TRBJ2-1	TRBD2	CASSLGGGFGNEQFF	TGTGCCAGCAGTTTAGGCGGGGGATTTGGGAATGAGCAGTTCTTC
TRBV6-1	.	TRBJ1-4	.	CASSDLGLNEKLFF	TGTGCCAGCAGTGACTTGGGGCTTAATGAAAAACTGTTTTTT
TRBV30	.	TRBJ2-2	TRBD2	CAWRRPSGGGGELFF	TGTGCCTGGAGGCGTCCTAGCGGGGGGGGCGGGGAGCTGTTTTTT
TRBV27	once	TRBJ1-1	.	CASSLLGGGEAFF	TGTGCCAGCAGTTTACTGGGGGGGGGTGAAGCTTTCTTT
TRBV15	.	TRBJ1-5	TRBD1	CATSPGTVTGQPQHF	TGTGCCACCAGTCCCGGGACAGTCACGGGGCAGCCCCAGCATTTT
TRBV28	.	TRBJ2-4	TRBD2	CASSWGPSGSAKNIQYF	TGTGCCAGCAGTTGGGGACCTAGCGGGAGTGCCAAAAACATTCAGTACTTC
TRBV21-1	once	TRBJ2-4	.	CASSHHPGQWDIQYF	TGTGCCAGCAGCCACCATCCGGGACAGTGGGACATTCAGTACTTC
TRBV28	.	TRBJ1-1	.	CASRTNMNTEAFF	TGTGCCAGCAGGACTAATATGAACACTGAAGCTTTCTTT
TRBV19	.	TRBJ1-5	.	CASSLDGGPQHF	TGTGCCAGTAGTCTCGACGGGGGACCCCAGCATTTT
TRBV28	.	TRBJ2-2	.	CASTEGWGEVTGELFF	TGTGCCAGCACCGAAGGGTGGGGGGAGGTCACCGGGGAGCTGTTTTTT
TRBV5-1	.	TRBJ2-3	TRBD2	CASSLAARLAGSTDTQYF	TGCGCCAGCAGCTTGGCTGCCCGGCTAGCGGGGAGCACAGATACGCAGTATTTT
TRBV6-1	.	TRBJ2-7	TRBD2	CASRPGTSGRAEQYF	TGTGCCAGCAGGCCCGGGACTAGCGGGAGGGCCGAGCAGTACTTC
TRBV5-1	.	TRBJ1-1	.	CASSAGGDPEAFF	TGCGCCAGCAGCGCGGGGGGAGACCCTGAAGCTTTCTTT
TRBV10-3	few	TRBJ1-5	TRBD1	CAISVAGGGDPQHF	TGTGCCATCAGTGTGGCAGGGGGAGGTGATCCCCAGCATTTT
TRBV2	.	TRBJ2-3	TRBD2	CASQTWSGVIDTQYF	TGTGCCAGTCAGACTTGGAGCGGGGTAATAGATACGCAGTATTTT
TRBV14	.	TRBJ1-3	.	CASSQDRGTIYF	TGTGCCAGCAGCCAAGATAGGGGTACCATATATTTT
TRBV18	.	TRBJ1-2	.	CASSPVDREGFYGYTF	TGTGCCAGCTCTCCGGTAGACCGGGAGGGGTTCTATGGCTACACCTTC